The 4 T cell receptor beta chains in this list originate from one sample, sequenced in a study of CD8 T cells in Susac syndrome (dated by TCRdb to between 2018 and 2021). Receptors were amplified or captured by the immunoSEQ multiplex PCR assay. RNA was extracted with the RNeasy kit and roughly 0.45 to 1 ug was reverse transcribed using random hexamers. The public reads were reanalyzed by TCRdb: fastp trimming at Q25, MiXCR alignment, in-frame beta chains only. Every CDR3 protein is listed once, alongside the most common genes and DNA of its rows. Recorded for this sample are about 76,000 distinct CDR3 sequences; about 91% of them occurred a single time. Clones ranked in the top ten supply less than 0.55% of the sample. The specimen was CD8+ T cells from PBMCs. The source is a human donor with multiple sclerosis.

The chain couples TRBV28 to TRBJ2-7; unclear D gene. This CDR3 is built from 14 residues. In germline, CDR1 is MDHEN, CDR2 SYDVKM. Trimming stripped 5 bases from V and 4 bases from J, with 15 bases between. CDR3 residues: CASSPWGEQYEQYF. CDR3 in DNA: TGTGCCAGCAGTCCATGGGGTGAACAGTACGAGCAGTACTTC.

The chain carries TRBV30 and TRBJ1-1, with D possibly matching TRBD1 (6 bases). Per the germline V gene, CDR1 is GTSNPN and CDR2 is SVGIG (reference sequence). The V end was cut by 4 bases, the J end by 6 bases, with 15 bases between. The CDR3 runs 13 residues. The CDR3 region has the DNA TGTGCCTGGACCCTACTAGGGGGGGCTGAAGCTTTCTTT. Translating it yields CAWTLLGGAEAFF.

The chain uses TRBV29-1 and TRBJ1-2; 11 bases match TRBD1. Germline CDR1 SQVTM, CDR2 ANQGSEA. The V and J ends lost 6 bases and 4 bases, in that order; junction bases with no gene match: 10. This CDR3 has 15 amino acids. The CDR3 region is CSVTGQGVVGYGYTF. The CDR3 coding sequence is TGCAGCGTGACGGGACAGGGGGTCGTCGGCTATGGCTACACCTTC. The full variable domain, completed using reference TRBV29-1 and TRBJ1-2, is SAVISQKPSRDICQRGTSLTIQCQVDSQVTMMFWYRQQPGQSLTLIATANQGSEATYESGFVIDKFPISRPNLTFSTLTVSNMSPEDSSIYLCSVTGQGVVGYGYTFGSGTRLTVV.

The chain couples TRBV3-1 to TRBJ2-7; 7 positions agree with TRBD1. The CDR3 is 15 residues long. The V gene's germline CDR1 is LGHDT and CDR2 YNNKEL (reference sequence). Trimming took 4 bases from V and 2 from J; bases not matched to a gene: 8. The CDR3 sequence is CASSLDPGTAYEQYF. The CDR3 DNA reads TGTGCCAGCAGCCTGGATCCCGGGACAGCCTACGAGCAGTACTTC.